This is a list of T cell receptor beta chains from one sample in a study of Graves' ophthalmopathy and Graves' hyperthyroidism. TCRdb independently ran MiXCR on the multiplex PCR reads; one entry per CDR3 protein. Found here are about 1.1 million distinct CDR3 sequences, 35% to 40% of them singletons; the top ten hold over 8.5%. The sequenced material came from peripheral blood or thyroid tissue (not recorded which). The source is an adult man with Graves' hyperthyroidism. The CDR3 runs from the conserved cysteine through the conserved F or W. A D gene is named only where the DNA matches it firmly. Rows give clone size only sometimes, using once, few, many, or a class for an expanded clone.

v_call: TRBV9; d_call: .; clone_size: .; j_call: TRBJ2-3; cdr3_aa: CASSQPNGLFTDTQYF; cdr3_nt: TGTGCCAGCAGCCAACCGAACGGACTATTCACAGATACGCAGTATTTT
v_call: TRBV20-1; d_call: .; clone_size: once; j_call: TRBJ1-2; cdr3_aa: CSASPWGNYGHTF; cdr3_nt: TGCAGTGCTAGCCCTTGGGGGAACTATGGCCACACCTTC
v_call: TRBV10-2; d_call: TRBD2; clone_size: .; j_call: TRBJ2-5; cdr3_aa: CASSEPGLAYQETQYF; cdr3_nt: TGCGCCAGCAGTGAGCCGGGACTAGCGTACCAAGAGACCCAGTACTTC
v_call: TRBV7-8; d_call: .; clone_size: many; j_call: TRBJ2-7; cdr3_aa: CASSFVGAGDYEQYF; cdr3_nt: TGTGCCAGCAGCTTTGTCGGGGCGGGTGATTACGAGCAGTACTTC
v_call: TRBV6-1; d_call: TRBD1; clone_size: .; j_call: TRBJ2-5; cdr3_aa: CASIIRGREQETQYF; cdr3_nt: TGTGCCAGCATCATCAGGGGGCGCGAACAAGAGACCCAGTACTTC
v_call: TRBV10-3; d_call: TRBD2; clone_size: many; j_call: TRBJ2-2; cdr3_aa: CAISGGGARELFF; cdr3_nt: TGTGCCATTTCAGGCGGGGGAGCACGGGAGCTGTTTTTT
v_call: TRBV10-2; d_call: .; clone_size: .; j_call: TRBJ1-5; cdr3_aa: CASSEGGVQPQHF; cdr3_nt: TGCGCCAGCAGTGAAGGGGGTGTTCAGCCCCAGCATTTT
v_call: TRBV2; d_call: .; clone_size: .; j_call: TRBJ1-2; cdr3_aa: CASSGEGAAYGYTF; cdr3_nt: TGTGCCAGCAGTGGAGAAGGGGCGGCCTATGGCTACACCTTC
v_call: TRBV11-2; d_call: .; clone_size: .; j_call: TRBJ2-7; cdr3_aa: CASSLEGGAAYEQYF; cdr3_nt: TGTGCCAGCAGCTTAGAAGGGGGGGCCGCCTACGAGCAGTACTTC
v_call: TRBV28; d_call: .; clone_size: .; j_call: TRBJ2-7; cdr3_aa: CVSSQGGYEQYF; cdr3_nt: TGTGTCAGCAGCCAAGGAGGATACGAGCAGTACTTC
v_call: TRBV7-2; d_call: TRBD1; clone_size: .; j_call: TRBJ2-5; cdr3_aa: CASSLVGQGAQYF; cdr3_nt: TGTGCCAGCAGCTTAGTAGGACAGGGGGCCCAGTACTTC
v_call: TRBV10-2; d_call: TRBD2; clone_size: .; j_call: TRBJ2-7; cdr3_aa: CASTKTSGRLSEQYF; cdr3_nt: TGCGCCAGCACGAAGACTAGCGGGAGGCTCTCCGAGCAGTACTTC
v_call: TRBV5-6; d_call: .; clone_size: many; j_call: TRBJ2-5; cdr3_aa: CASTVLLGETQYF; cdr3_nt: TGTGCCAGCACAGTCCTACTCGGGGAGACCCAGTACTTC
v_call: TRBV29-1; d_call: .; clone_size: .; j_call: TRBJ2-5; cdr3_aa: CSAAGAETQYF; cdr3_nt: TGCAGCGCCGCGGGGGCAGAGACCCAGTACTTC
v_call: TRBV19; d_call: TRBD2; clone_size: .; j_call: TRBJ2-2; cdr3_aa: CASSIFGLAGGSTGELFF; cdr3_nt: TGTGCCAGTAGTATATTCGGACTAGCGGGGGGTAGCACCGGGGAGCTGTTTTTT
v_call: TRBV5-1; d_call: .; clone_size: few; j_call: TRBJ2-7; cdr3_aa: CASSLVGALYEQYF; cdr3_nt: TGTGCCAGCAGCTTGGTTGGGGCGCTCTACGAGCAGTACTTC
v_call: TRBV7-9; d_call: TRBD1; clone_size: .; j_call: TRBJ2-7; cdr3_aa: CASSSSDRAGNEQYF; cdr3_nt: TGTGCCAGCAGCTCATCAGACAGGGCTGGGAACGAGCAGTACTTC
v_call: TRBV25-1; d_call: .; clone_size: .; j_call: TRBJ2-7; cdr3_aa: CASVRDNTYEQYF; cdr3_nt: TGTGCCAGCGTTCGGGACAACACCTACGAGCAGTACTTC
v_call: TRBV11-2; d_call: TRBD1; clone_size: .; j_call: TRBJ1-1; cdr3_aa: CASSLTDRENTEAFF; cdr3_nt: TGTGCCAGCAGCTTAACGGACAGGGAGAACACTGAAGCTTTCTTT
v_call: TRBV11-2; d_call: .; clone_size: .; j_call: TRBJ1-3; cdr3_aa: CASSREILTRSGNTIYF; cdr3_nt: TGTGCCAGCAGCCGAGAGATTCTAACTAGATCTGGAAACACCATATATTTT
v_call: TRBV10-2; d_call: .; clone_size: .; j_call: TRBJ2-7; cdr3_aa: CVSSDGFGEQYF; cdr3_nt: TGCGTCAGCAGTGACGGTTTCGGCGAGCAGTACTTC
v_call: TRBV12-3/TRBV12-4; d_call: .; clone_size: few; j_call: TRBJ2-5; cdr3_aa: CASSSQNLRRETQYF; cdr3_nt: TGTGCCAGCAGTTCTCAGAACCTCAGGAGAGAGACCCAGTACTTC
v_call: TRBV5-6; d_call: .; clone_size: many; j_call: TRBJ1-5; cdr3_aa: CASSLYSLNYQPQHF; cdr3_nt: TGTGCCAGCAGCTTGTATAGCCTCAACTATCAGCCCCAGCATTTT
v_call: TRBV20-1; d_call: .; clone_size: .; j_call: TRBJ2-5; cdr3_aa: CSARSQYF; cdr3_nt: TGCAGTGCTAGATCACAGTACTTC
v_call: TRBV6-2/TRBV6-3; d_call: .; clone_size: few; j_call: TRBJ1-1; cdr3_aa: CASSYSNFGLDTEAFF; cdr3_nt: TGTGCCAGCAGTTACTCGAACTTCGGGTTGGACACTGAAGCTTTCTTT
v_call: TRBV5-6; d_call: .; clone_size: many; j_call: TRBJ1-1; cdr3_aa: CASSFLVEAFF; cdr3_nt: TGTGCCAGCAGCTTTTTGGTTGAAGCTTTCTTT
v_call: TRBV12-3/TRBV12-4; d_call: TRBD2; clone_size: .; j_call: TRBJ2-7; cdr3_aa: CASTSSGIGYEQYF; cdr3_nt: TGTGCCAGCACCTCTAGCGGGATAGGATACGAGCAGTACTTC
v_call: TRBV7-9; d_call: .; clone_size: .; j_call: TRBJ2-7; cdr3_aa: CASSLWSSYEQYF; cdr3_nt: TGTGCCAGCAGCTTATGGTCATCCTACGAGCAGTACTTC
v_call: TRBV9; d_call: .; clone_size: many; j_call: TRBJ1-3; cdr3_aa: CASSARDADSGNTIYF; cdr3_nt: TGTGCCAGCAGCGCCCGGGACGCCGACTCTGGAAACACCATATATTTT
v_call: TRBV19; d_call: .; clone_size: .; j_call: TRBJ2-7; cdr3_aa: CASSRGDRSYEQYF; cdr3_nt: TGTGCCAGCAGTCGGGGGGACAGATCCTACGAGCAGTACTTC
v_call: TRBV10-1; d_call: .; clone_size: .; j_call: TRBJ2-7; cdr3_aa: CASSDRLDYEQYF; cdr3_nt: TGCGCCAGCAGTGACAGACTAGACTACGAGCAGTACTTC
v_call: TRBV29-1; d_call: TRBD2; clone_size: .; j_call: TRBJ2-1; cdr3_aa: CSVWTSGYNEQFF; cdr3_nt: TGCAGCGTTTGGACTAGCGGATACAATGAGCAGTTCTTC
v_call: TRBV7-2; d_call: TRBD2; clone_size: .; j_call: TRBJ2-7; cdr3_aa: CASSQGTSGYEQYF; cdr3_nt: TGTGCCAGCAGCCAAGGGACTAGCGGCTACGAGCAGTACTTC
v_call: TRBV28; d_call: .; clone_size: .; j_call: TRBJ1-1; cdr3_aa: CASRETPSNTEAFF; cdr3_nt: TGTGCCAGCAGAGAAACACCTTCGAACACTGAAGCTTTCTTT
v_call: TRBV5-1; d_call: .; clone_size: .; j_call: TRBJ2-7; cdr3_aa: CASSLGPSTGDEQYF; cdr3_nt: TGCGCCAGCAGCCTCGGGCCCTCCACGGGGGACGAGCAGTACTTC
v_call: TRBV7-2; d_call: .; clone_size: .; j_call: TRBJ1-5; cdr3_aa: CASTPGLAGGNQPQHF; cdr3_nt: TGTGCCAGCACGCCCGGACTAGCGGGTGGCAATCAGCCCCAGCATTTT
v_call: TRBV20-1; d_call: .; clone_size: .; j_call: TRBJ1-1; cdr3_aa: CSARDGDSGTEAFF; cdr3_nt: TGCAGTGCTAGAGATGGGGATTCCGGCACTGAAGCTTTCTTT
v_call: TRBV20-1; d_call: TRBD1; clone_size: .; j_call: TRBJ1-2; cdr3_aa: CSAPPRDRAFYGYTF; cdr3_nt: TGCAGTGCCCCCCCCCGGGACAGGGCTTTCTATGGCTACACCTTC
v_call: TRBV7-9; d_call: .; clone_size: .; j_call: TRBJ2-5; cdr3_aa: CASSSGTEKETQYF; cdr3_nt: TGTGCCAGCAGCTCCGGGACGGAAAAAGAGACCCAGTACTTC
v_call: TRBV20-1; d_call: TRBD1; clone_size: .; j_call: TRBJ2-2; cdr3_aa: CSARKTGNVGELFF; cdr3_nt: TGCAGTGCTAGAAAGACAGGGAATGTCGGGGAGCTGTTTTTT
v_call: TRBV5-4; d_call: .; clone_size: many; j_call: TRBJ2-5; cdr3_aa: CASSGARVAGETQYF; cdr3_nt: TGTGCCAGCAGCGGGGCTCGTGTCGCGGGCGAGACCCAGTACTTC
v_call: TRBV7-2; d_call: .; clone_size: .; j_call: TRBJ1-2; cdr3_aa: CASSSSQGNYGYTF; cdr3_nt: TGTGCCAGCAGCTCCTCGCAGGGTAACTATGGCTACACCTTC
v_call: TRBV29-1; d_call: .; clone_size: .; j_call: TRBJ1-1; cdr3_aa: CSVEMTGRNTEAFF; cdr3_nt: TGCAGCGTTGAAATGACAGGAAGGAACACTGAAGCTTTCTTT
v_call: TRBV6-2/TRBV6-3; d_call: TRBD1; clone_size: .; j_call: TRBJ1-1; cdr3_aa: CASSFGDRGSTEAFF; cdr3_nt: TGTGCCAGCAGTTTTGGCGACAGGGGTAGTACTGAAGCTTTCTTT
v_call: TRBV10-3; d_call: .; clone_size: .; j_call: TRBJ1-5; cdr3_aa: CAISEGQSHQPQHF; cdr3_nt: TGTGCCATCAGTGAGGGACAGAGCCATCAGCCCCAGCATTTT
v_call: TRBV6-6; d_call: .; clone_size: once; j_call: TRBJ1-2; cdr3_aa: CASSYVMGDYGYTF; cdr3_nt: TGTGCCAGCAGTTACGTTATGGGGGACTATGGCTACACCTTC